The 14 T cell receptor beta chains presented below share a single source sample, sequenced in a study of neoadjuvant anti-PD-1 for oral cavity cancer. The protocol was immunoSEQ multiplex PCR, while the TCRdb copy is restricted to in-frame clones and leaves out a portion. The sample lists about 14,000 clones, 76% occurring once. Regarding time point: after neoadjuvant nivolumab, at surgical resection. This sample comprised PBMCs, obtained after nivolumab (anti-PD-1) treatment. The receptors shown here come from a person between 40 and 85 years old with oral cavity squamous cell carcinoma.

CDR3 coding DNA: TGTGCCAGCAGCTCGCTGACGGGGGGCATTCAGTACTTC. Amino acids: CASSSLTGGIQYF. The gene calls are TRBV7-3 and TRBJ2-4; 7 bases match TRBD2. This CDR3 is 13 amino acids long. The ends lost 4 bases at V and 9 bases at J; junction bases unmatched: 6. Germline V lookup: CDR1 SGHTA, CDR2 FQGTGA.

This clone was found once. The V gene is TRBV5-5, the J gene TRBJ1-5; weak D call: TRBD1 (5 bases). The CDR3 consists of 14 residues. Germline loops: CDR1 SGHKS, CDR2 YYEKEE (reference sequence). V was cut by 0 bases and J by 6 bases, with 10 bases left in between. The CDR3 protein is CASSLDGDRQPQHF. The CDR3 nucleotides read TGTGCCAGCAGCTTGGATGGGGACCGTCAGCCCCAGCATTTT.

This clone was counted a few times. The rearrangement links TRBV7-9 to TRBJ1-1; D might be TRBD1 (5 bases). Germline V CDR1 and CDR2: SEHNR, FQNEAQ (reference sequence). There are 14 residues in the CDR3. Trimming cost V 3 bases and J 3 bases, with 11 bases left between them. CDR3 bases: TGTGCCAGCAGCTTGTTTACGGGGGACACTGAAGCTTTCTTT. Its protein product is CASSLFTGDTEAFF. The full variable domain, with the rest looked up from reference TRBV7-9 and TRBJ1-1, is DTGVSQNPRHKITKRGQNVTFRCDPISEHNRLYWYRQTLGQGPEFLTYFQNEAQLEKSRLLSDRFSAERPKGSFSTLEIQRTEQGDSAMYLCASSLFTGDTEAFFGQGTRLTVV.

CDR3 sequence reads: CATSNRQANYGYTF. The CDR3 DNA sequence: TGTGCCACCAGTAATCGACAGGCTAACTATGGCTACACCTTC. The J gene is TRBJ1-2, the V gene TRBV15; D may be TRBD1 (6 bases). V gave up 6 bases and J gave up 0 bases, with 11 bases separating them. The CDR3 spans 14 residues. The germline V gene has CDR1 LNHNV and CDR2 YYDKDF (reference sequence).

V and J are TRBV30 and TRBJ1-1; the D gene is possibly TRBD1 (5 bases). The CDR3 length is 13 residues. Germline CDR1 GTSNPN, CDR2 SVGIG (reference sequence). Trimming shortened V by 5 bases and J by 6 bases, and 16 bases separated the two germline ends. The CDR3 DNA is TGTGCCTGGCGTTGTAGGGGATGTCCTGAAGCTTTCTTT. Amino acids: CAWRCRGCPEAFF.

Written as DNA, the CDR3 is TGTGCCAGCAGCTCGACTAGGGACGGAAGCCACAATGAGCAGTTCTTC. Its translation is CASSSTRDGSHNEQFF. The chain is built from TRBV5-6 and TRBJ2-1; D might be TRBD2 (6 bases). CDR3 size: 16 residues. CDR1 and CDR2 (germline): SGHDT, YYEEEE. V lost 3 bases and J 5 bases, leaving 18 bases between the germline ends.

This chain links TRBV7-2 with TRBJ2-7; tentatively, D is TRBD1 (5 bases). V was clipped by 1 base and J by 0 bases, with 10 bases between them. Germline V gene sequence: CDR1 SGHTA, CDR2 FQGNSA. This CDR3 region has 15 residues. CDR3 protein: CASSLVGQASYEQYF. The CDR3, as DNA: TGTGCCAGCAGCTTAGTCGGACAAGCCTCCTACGAGCAGTACTTC.

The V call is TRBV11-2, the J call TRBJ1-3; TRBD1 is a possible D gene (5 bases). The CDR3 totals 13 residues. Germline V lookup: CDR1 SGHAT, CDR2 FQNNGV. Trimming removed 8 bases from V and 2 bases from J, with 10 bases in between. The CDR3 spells CASSQGPGNTIYF. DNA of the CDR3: TGTGCCAGCTCTCAGGGCCCTGGAAACACCATATATTTT.

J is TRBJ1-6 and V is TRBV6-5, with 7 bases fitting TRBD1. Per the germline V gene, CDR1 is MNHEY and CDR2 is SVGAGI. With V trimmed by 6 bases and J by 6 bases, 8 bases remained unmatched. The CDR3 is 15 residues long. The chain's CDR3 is CASSSWDSLNSPLHF. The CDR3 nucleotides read TGTGCCAGCAGCTCCTGGGACAGCCTTAATTCACCCCTCCACTTT.

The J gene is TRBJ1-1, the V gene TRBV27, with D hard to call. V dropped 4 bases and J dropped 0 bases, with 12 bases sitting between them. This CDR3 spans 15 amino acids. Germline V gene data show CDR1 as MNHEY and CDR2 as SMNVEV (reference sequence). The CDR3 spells CASSYHWRVNTEAFF. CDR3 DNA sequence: TGTGCCAGCAGTTACCACTGGAGAGTGAACACTGAAGCTTTCTTT.

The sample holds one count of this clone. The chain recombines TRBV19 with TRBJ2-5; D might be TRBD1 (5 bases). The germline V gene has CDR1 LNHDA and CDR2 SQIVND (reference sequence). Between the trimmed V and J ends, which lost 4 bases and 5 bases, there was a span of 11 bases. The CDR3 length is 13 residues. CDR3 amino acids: CASSKGLRETQYF. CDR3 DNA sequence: TGTGCCAGTAGTAAGGGGCTCAGGGAGACCCAGTACTTC.

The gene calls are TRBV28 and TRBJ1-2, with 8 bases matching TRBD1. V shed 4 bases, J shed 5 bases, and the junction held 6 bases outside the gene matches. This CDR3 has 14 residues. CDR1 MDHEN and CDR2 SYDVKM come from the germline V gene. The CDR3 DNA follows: TGTGCCAGCAGTTCCAGGGGGCGCGTTTATGGCTACACCTTC. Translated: CASSSRGRVYGYTF.

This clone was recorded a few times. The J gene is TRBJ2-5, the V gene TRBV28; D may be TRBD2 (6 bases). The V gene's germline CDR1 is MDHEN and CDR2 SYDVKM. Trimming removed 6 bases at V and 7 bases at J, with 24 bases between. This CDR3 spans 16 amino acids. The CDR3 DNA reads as TGTGCCAGCAGGAGGACTATATTCCGGAGGGGACGGACCCAGTACTTC. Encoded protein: CASRRTIFRRGRTQYF.

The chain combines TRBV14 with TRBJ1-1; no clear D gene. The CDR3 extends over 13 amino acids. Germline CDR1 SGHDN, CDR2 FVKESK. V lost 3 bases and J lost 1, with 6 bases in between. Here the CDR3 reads CASSQRRNTEAFF. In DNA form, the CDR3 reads TGTGCCAGCAGCCAGAGAAGGAACACTGAAGCTTTCTTT.